These T cell receptor beta chains were read from a single sample in a study of HIV-infected patients and healthy controls. TCRdb fed the 5' RACE reads into MiXCR, producing one record per CDR3 protein. The sample gives 12,000 to 15,000 distinct CDR3 sequences, roughly 9.9% of which show up once; around 7% is in the top ten. The specimen sequenced was blood. The receptors were sampled from an adult in good health. The CDR3 runs from the conserved cysteine through the conserved F or W. Each record gives: clone size, D gene, J gene, V gene, CDR3 DNA, CDR3 protein. A D gene is named only where the DNA matches it firmly. Rows may omit the clone size; those that give it use once, few, many or a size class.

clone size: many; D gene: TRBD2; J gene: TRBJ2-2; V gene: TRBV11-2; CDR3 DNA: TGTGCCAGCAGCTCCAAGCCTAGCGGGAGGGCCATTGGCGGGGAGCTGTTTTTT; CDR3 protein: CASSSKPSGRAIGGELFF
clone size: many; D gene: NA; J gene: TRBJ1-1; V gene: TRBV18; CDR3 DNA: TGTGCCAGCTCACCCCGAAACACGGTGAACACTGAAGCTTTCTTT; CDR3 protein: CASSPRNTVNTEAFF
clone size: NA; D gene: TRBD2; J gene: TRBJ2-1; V gene: TRBV6-1; CDR3 DNA: TGTGTCGGCAGTCTTCATTTTAAGGGACTAGGAGTAAGCGAGCAGTTCTTC; CDR3 protein: CVGSLHFKGLGVSEQFF
clone size: many; D gene: TRBD1; J gene: TRBJ2-7; V gene: TRBV12-3/TRBV12-4; CDR3 DNA: TGTGCCAGCAGTTTAACCCAGGGGGTTGGCGAGCAGTACTTC; CDR3 protein: CASSLTQGVGEQYF
clone size: NA; D gene: NA; J gene: TRBJ2-5; V gene: TRBV2; CDR3 DNA: TGTGCCAGCAGTCTCGAAGAGACCCAGTACTTC; CDR3 protein: CASSLEETQYF
clone size: once; D gene: NA; J gene: TRBJ2-5; V gene: TRBV30; CDR3 DNA: TGTGCCTGGAGTTTGACCGGGACCCTGGGGTTAGAGACCCAGTACTTC; CDR3 protein: CAWSLTGTLGLETQYF
clone size: few; D gene: NA; J gene: TRBJ1-5; V gene: TRBV19; CDR3 DNA: TGTGCCAGTAGTATAGGGGGGAACGGCAATCAGCCCCAGCATTTT; CDR3 protein: CASSIGGNGNQPQHF
clone size: many; D gene: NA; J gene: TRBJ1-1; V gene: TRBV12-3/TRBV12-4; CDR3 DNA: TGTGCCAGCAGTTTACGGGGTGAAGCTTTCTTT; CDR3 protein: CASSLRGEAFF
clone size: medium-sized; D gene: NA; J gene: TRBJ1-1; V gene: TRBV15; CDR3 DNA: TGTGCCACCAGCAGAGATATCATGTACAGGCTTGAAGCTTTCTTT; CDR3 protein: CATSRDIMYRLEAFF
clone size: medium-sized; D gene: NA; J gene: TRBJ2-5; V gene: TRBV30; CDR3 DNA: TGTGCCTGGAGTCTTGGGGGCTGGGAGACCCAGTACTTC; CDR3 protein: CAWSLGGWETQYF
clone size: many; D gene: TRBD2; J gene: TRBJ2-7; V gene: TRBV29-1; CDR3 DNA: TGCAGCGTTGCGCGAGATAGCGGGATCTTCTCCTACGAGCAGTACTTC; CDR3 protein: CSVARDSGIFSYEQYF
clone size: many; D gene: TRBD1; J gene: TRBJ1-3; V gene: TRBV12-3/TRBV12-4; CDR3 DNA: TGTGCCAGCAGTTTCCTGACAGGGACTGGAAACACCATATATTTT; CDR3 protein: CASSFLTGTGNTIYF
clone size: many; D gene: NA; J gene: TRBJ2-1; V gene: TRBV3-1; CDR3 DNA: TGTGCCAGCAGCCAAGGCTACAATGAGCAGTTCTTC; CDR3 protein: CASSQGYNEQFF
clone size: NA; D gene: NA; J gene: TRBJ2-5; V gene: TRBV10-3; CDR3 DNA: TGTGCCATCAGTGAGTCGAACGGACGAGAGACCCAGTACTTC; CDR3 protein: CAISESNGRETQYF
clone size: many; D gene: NA; J gene: TRBJ2-5; V gene: TRBV20-1; CDR3 DNA: TGCAGTGCTAGGGAAGGGAGTCCCCAAGAGACCCAGTACTTC; CDR3 protein: CSAREGSPQETQYF
clone size: medium-sized; D gene: NA; J gene: TRBJ1-1; V gene: TRBV12-3/TRBV12-4; CDR3 DNA: TGTGCCAGCAGTTTATTTGTCACTGAAGCTTTCTTT; CDR3 protein: CASSLFVTEAFF
clone size: medium-sized; D gene: TRBD1; J gene: TRBJ1-2; V gene: TRBV29-1; CDR3 DNA: TGCAGCGTTGATGGACAGGGTCCTAACTATGGCTACACCTTC; CDR3 protein: CSVDGQGPNYGYTF
clone size: once; D gene: TRBD2; J gene: TRBJ2-1; V gene: TRBV19; CDR3 DNA: TGTGCCAGTAGTAAGGGCGGGAGCTACAATGAGCAGTTCTTC; CDR3 protein: CASSKGGSYNEQFF
clone size: many; D gene: NA; J gene: TRBJ2-5; V gene: TRBV25-1; CDR3 DNA: TGTGCCAGCAGGCATCGAGAGACCCAGTACTTC; CDR3 protein: CASRHRETQYF
clone size: many; D gene: TRBD2; J gene: TRBJ2-1; V gene: TRBV18; CDR3 DNA: TGTGCCAGCTCAGGGACTAGCGGGAGGCTCTACAATGAGCAGTTCTTC; CDR3 protein: CASSGTSGRLYNEQFF
clone size: NA; D gene: NA; J gene: TRBJ2-6; V gene: TRBV4-3; CDR3 DNA: TGCGCCAGCAGCCAAAAATACAATTTAGGGGTGACGAGCTCTGGGGCCAACGTCCTGACTTTC; CDR3 protein: CASSQKYNLGVTSSGANVLTF
clone size: many; D gene: NA; J gene: TRBJ1-4; V gene: TRBV19; CDR3 DNA: TGTGCCAGTAGTACCCATTGGGCGGATGAAAAACTGTTTTTT; CDR3 protein: CASSTHWADEKLFF
clone size: few; D gene: TRBD1; J gene: TRBJ1-2; V gene: TRBV19; CDR3 DNA: TGTGCCAGTAATTTCAGGACAGGGGATGGCTACACCTTC; CDR3 protein: CASNFRTGDGYTF
clone size: many; D gene: TRBD2; J gene: TRBJ2-1; V gene: TRBV6-2/TRBV6-3; CDR3 DNA: TGTGCCAGCAGACCGATCCCAGCGGGGACGAATGAGCAGTTCTTC; CDR3 protein: CASRPIPAGTNEQFF
clone size: many; D gene: TRBD1; J gene: TRBJ2-5; V gene: TRBV18; CDR3 DNA: TGTGCCAGCTCACCAAACAGGGGTGAGACCCAGTACTTC; CDR3 protein: CASSPNRGETQYF
clone size: many; D gene: NA; J gene: TRBJ1-6; V gene: TRBV3-1; CDR3 DNA: TGTGCCAGCAGCCAGTCGGAAGACTCACCCCTCCACTTT; CDR3 protein: CASSQSEDSPLHF
clone size: medium-sized; D gene: NA; J gene: TRBJ2-1; V gene: TRBV27; CDR3 DNA: TGTGCCAGCAGTCAAGGGGGAGGGGCATCCTACAATGAGCAGTTCTTC; CDR3 protein: CASSQGGGASYNEQFF
clone size: NA; D gene: NA; J gene: TRBJ2-1; V gene: TRBV11-2; CDR3 DNA: TGTGCCAGCAGCTCGGACTGGGGCTCCTACAATGAGCAGTTCTTC; CDR3 protein: CASSSDWGSYNEQFF
clone size: many; D gene: NA; J gene: TRBJ2-2; V gene: TRBV7-2; CDR3 DNA: TGTGCCAGCAGCTTAGGTCAGGGGATCGGGGAGCTGTTTTTT; CDR3 protein: CASSLGQGIGELFF
clone size: many; D gene: TRBD2; J gene: TRBJ2-3; V gene: TRBV7-9; CDR3 DNA: TGTGCCAGCAGCTTCGCGGGAGGAACAGATACGCAGTATTTT; CDR3 protein: CASSFAGGTDTQYF
clone size: medium-sized; D gene: NA; J gene: TRBJ1-1; V gene: TRBV11-2; CDR3 DNA: TGTGCCAGCAGCCACAGCACAGGGAACACTGAAGCTTTCTTT; CDR3 protein: CASSHSTGNTEAFF
clone size: NA; D gene: NA; J gene: TRBJ1-2; V gene: TRBV9; CDR3 DNA: TGTGCCAGCAGCGTTGGTAGGAACTACTATGGCTACACCTTC; CDR3 protein: CASSVGRNYYGYTF
clone size: medium-sized; D gene: NA; J gene: TRBJ2-1; V gene: TRBV20-1; CDR3 DNA: TGCAGTGCTAGAGATACCAATGAGCAGTTCTTC; CDR3 protein: CSARDTNEQFF
clone size: medium-sized; D gene: NA; J gene: TRBJ2-5; V gene: TRBV13; CDR3 DNA: TGTGCCAGCAGCTTGGGCGGTCGGGAGACCCAGTACTTC; CDR3 protein: CASSLGGRETQYF
clone size: many; D gene: TRBD2; J gene: TRBJ2-1; V gene: TRBV7-3; CDR3 DNA: TGTGCCAGCAGCTTAGGACTAGCCGACCTGTTCTTC; CDR3 protein: CASSLGLADLFF
clone size: NA; D gene: NA; J gene: TRBJ1-1; V gene: TRBV4-3; CDR3 DNA: TGCGCCAGCAGCCAAGTCCTGGGTCGAGGTGAAGCTTTCTTT; CDR3 protein: CASSQVLGRGEAFF
clone size: many; D gene: NA; J gene: TRBJ2-7; V gene: TRBV7-2; CDR3 DNA: TGTGCCAGCAGCTTGGGGCAGGGTTCAGGCGAGCAGTACTTC; CDR3 protein: CASSLGQGSGEQYF
clone size: many; D gene: TRBD1; J gene: TRBJ2-3; V gene: TRBV11-2; CDR3 DNA: TGTGCCAGCAGCTTAGAGGGACAGGGGACCGGGGATACGCAGTATTTT; CDR3 protein: CASSLEGQGTGDTQYF
clone size: medium-sized; D gene: TRBD1; J gene: TRBJ1-5; V gene: TRBV20-1; CDR3 DNA: TGCAGTGCTAGAGAGGCAGGGGGGGGCAATCAGCCCCAGCATTTT; CDR3 protein: CSAREAGGGNQPQHF
clone size: medium-sized; D gene: NA; J gene: TRBJ1-1; V gene: TRBV3-1; CDR3 DNA: TGTGCCAGCAGCCAGGGGCGCACTGAAGCTTTCTTT; CDR3 protein: CASSQGRTEAFF
clone size: NA; D gene: NA; J gene: TRBJ1-1; V gene: TRBV7-2; CDR3 DNA: TGTGCCAGCAGCTTAGATATTGGGCTTGGCACTGAAGCTTTCTTT; CDR3 protein: CASSLDIGLGTEAFF
clone size: medium-sized; D gene: NA; J gene: TRBJ1-5; V gene: TRBV24-1; CDR3 DNA: TGTGCCACCAGTAAAGGGATCCAGCAGCCCCAGCATTTT; CDR3 protein: CATSKGIQQPQHF
clone size: large; D gene: NA; J gene: TRBJ1-4; V gene: TRBV7-9; CDR3 DNA: TGTGCCAGCAGCCCAGGGACCGCGAAAGAAAAACTGTTTTTT; CDR3 protein: CASSPGTAKEKLFF
clone size: medium-sized; D gene: NA; J gene: TRBJ1-1; V gene: TRBV20-1; CDR3 DNA: TGCAGTGCTACCGACCACGGGGGAAGCACTGAAGCTTTCTTT; CDR3 protein: CSATDHGGSTEAFF
clone size: many; D gene: TRBD2; J gene: TRBJ2-5; V gene: TRBV10-3; CDR3 DNA: TGTGCCATCAGGGGTACTCTAGCGGTACAAGAGACCCAGTACTTC; CDR3 protein: CAIRGTLAVQETQYF
clone size: many; D gene: NA; J gene: TRBJ1-4; V gene: TRBV4-2; CDR3 DNA: TGTGCCAGCAGCCAAGATATCACAACTGAATTTGCAACTAATGAAAAACTGTTTTTT; CDR3 protein: CASSQDITTEFATNEKLFF
clone size: many; D gene: TRBD2; J gene: TRBJ2-7; V gene: TRBV20-1; CDR3 DNA: TGCAGTGCCTCACTAGCGACGGGCTACGAGCAGTACTTC; CDR3 protein: CSASLATGYEQYF
clone size: many; D gene: NA; J gene: TRBJ2-1; V gene: TRBV12-3/TRBV12-4; CDR3 DNA: TGTGCCAGCAGTTTCACCCCCAGTGATGAGCAGTTCTTC; CDR3 protein: CASSFTPSDEQFF
clone size: NA; D gene: NA; J gene: TRBJ2-1; V gene: TRBV12-3/TRBV12-4; CDR3 DNA: TGTGCCAGCAGTACACTGGGGGACGGTGAGCAGTTCTTC; CDR3 protein: CASSTLGDGEQFF
clone size: medium-sized; D gene: TRBD1; J gene: TRBJ2-5; V gene: TRBV24-1; CDR3 DNA: TGTGCCACCAGTGATTACAGGGGTGGAGAGACCCAGTACTTC; CDR3 protein: CATSDYRGGETQYF
clone size: few; D gene: NA; J gene: TRBJ2-1; V gene: TRBV12-3/TRBV12-4; CDR3 DNA: TGTGCCAGCATGGGTGGACTCGGGCAGTTCTTC; CDR3 protein: CASMGGLGQFF
clone size: NA; D gene: NA; J gene: TRBJ1-6; V gene: TRBV19; CDR3 DNA: TGTGCCAGTAGCCCCCAAGTCGGAGGGTCCCTCCACTTT; CDR3 protein: CASSPQVGGSLHF
clone size: many; D gene: NA; J gene: TRBJ1-1; V gene: TRBV7-2; CDR3 DNA: TGTGCCAGCAGCAGAACAGGGAACACTGAAGCTTTCTTT; CDR3 protein: CASSRTGNTEAFF
clone size: NA; D gene: NA; J gene: TRBJ2-5; V gene: TRBV14; CDR3 DNA: TGTGCCAGCAGCCATCAGACAGGTCAGCACGAGACCCATTACTTC; CDR3 protein: CASSHQTGQHETHYF
clone size: few; D gene: TRBD1; J gene: TRBJ1-4; V gene: TRBV19; CDR3 DNA: TGTGCCAGTAGTAATACAGGGGGGGCTCGAGAAAAACTGTTTTTT; CDR3 protein: CASSNTGGAREKLFF